One sample yielded the 2 T cell receptor beta chains listed below, sequenced in a study of blood T cell repertoires in COVID-19. Sequenced by immunoSEQ multiplex PCR; TCRdb stores in-frame clones only, minus some. Counted here are some 180,000 clones, more than 80% occurring once; the ten biggest clones make up roughly an eighth. Sequenced sample: peripheral blood. Receptors were obtained from a woman aged 80 or older with COVID-19, enrolled during active disease.

The gene calls are TRBV11-3 and TRBJ2-7, with TRBD1 matching over 9 bases. CDR3 length equals 15 residues. V trimming: 7 bases; J trimming: 0 bases; junction bases outside the gene matches: 7. Per the germline V gene, CDR1 is SGHNT and CDR2 is YENEEA. Written as DNA, the CDR3 is TGTGCCAGCACCGAAAACAGGGGGCTCTCCTACGAGCAGTACTTC. Its translation: CASTENRGLSYEQYF.

This clone was seen a single time. The rearrangement uses TRBV28 and TRBJ2-7, with 8 bases identical to TRBD2. J gave up 4 bases and V 1 base, and 3 bases lay outside the gene matches. The CDR3 sequence is 14 residues long. Germline V gene lookup returns CDR1 MDHEN and CDR2 SYDVKM. The CDR3 coding sequence is TGTGCCAGCAGTTTATCACTAGCGGTGTACGAGCAGTACTTC. Translation: CASSLSLAVYEQYF.